A selection of T cell receptor beta chains follows, all from one sample in a study of T cells expressing NK-cell markers. TCRdb re-called the 5' RACE reads; one entry per CDR3 protein, DNA not given. Across roughly 150,000 distinct CDR3 sequences, the top ten clones capture 18% of the sample. Sequencing input: blood T cells: a sorted CD56 or NKG2C T cell subset, CD4+ or CD8+ T cells, or bulk PBMC T cells (not recorded which). The source is a woman between 18 and 69 years old in good health. CDR3s include the opening cysteine and the closing phenylalanine or tryptophan.

TRBV5-1	TRBJ2-5	CASSLLGAGSETQYF
TRBV5-1	TRBJ2-7	CASSLAGTSGGEQYF
TRBV10-3	TRBJ1-1	CAINSGTGHTEAFF
TRBV2	TRBJ1-4	CASRHRGEFEKLFF
TRBV25-1	TRBJ2-7	CASSDRPGGLPYEQYF
TRBV25-1	TRBJ2-2	CASSENSRERPGELFF
TRBV28	TRBJ2-4	CASSSEGEIKNIQYF
TRBV7-2	TRBJ2-5	CASSIQGQTQYF
TRBV2	TRBJ2-5	CASSGIHYQETQYF
TRBV20-1	TRBJ1-5	CSAEGLSNQPQHF
TRBV20-1	TRBJ1-1	CSAGETWNTEAFF
TRBV4-1	TRBJ2-2	CASSQPYRGSNTGELFF
TRBV5-1	TRBJ1-1	CASSLGVTGSQEAFF
TRBV3-1	TRBJ1-1	CASSRGRFEAFF
TRBV7-9	TRBJ2-1	CASMARAWDNEQFF
TRBV20-1	TRBJ2-5	CSARDLRTGETQYF
TRBV9	TRBJ2-2	CASSARPGGLNTGELFF
TRBV14	TRBJ2-7	CASSQAPGLAGYEQYF
TRBV5-1	TRBJ1-1	CASSFGTGTNTEAFF
TRBV4-2	TRBJ1-6	CASSQDIGTGYNSPLHF
TRBV27	TRBJ1-2	CASSPSGGARRGYTF
TRBV5-1	TRBJ2-7	CASSNGQGNRYEQYF
TRBV7-8	TRBJ1-5	CASSPYARQPQHF
TRBV24-1	TRBJ2-1	CATSDIGGGSFNEQFF
TRBV20-1	TRBJ2-1	CSAPGTGSSYNEQFF
TRBV4-1	TRBJ2-1	CASSQAYTRIPGNEQFF
TRBV5-1	TRBJ1-2	CASSTGGGDYGYTF
TRBV5-1	TRBJ2-1	CASSFLSVTEQFF
TRBV5-1	TRBJ2-1	CASREINNEQFF
TRBV7-6	TRBJ2-1	CASSLGSETGYNEQFF